This T cell receptor beta chain was retrieved from a study of T cells in Graves' hyperthyroidism and ophthalmopathy. Findings of the study overall: Patients with ophthalmopathy were separated from those with stable hyperthyroidism by a 13 V-J model.

This clonotype appeared many times. The antigen is not known. What was amplified from RNA transcripts were TCR beta CDR3 regions. HTBI primers were used for first-round RT-PCR of the TCR CDR3. TCRdb called the multiplex PCR reads again in MiXCR, with one record for every CDR3 protein. The sample shows 500,000 to 750,000 distinct CDR3 sequences, 13% to 15% of them seen only once. The CDR3 covers 14 residues. Germline V gene sequence: CDR1 SGHRS, CDR2 YFSETQ. V lost 0 bases to trimming and J lost 1 base, with 7 bases between them. On the basis of clinical symptoms, serum thyroxine and TRAb, thyroid ultrasound and orbital computed tomography, diagnoses were made. The PBMCs were taken from less than 11 ml of fresh peripheral blood.

The chain uses TRBV5-1 and TRBJ1-1; no firm D call. The sequenced sample was blood. The origin of this receptor is a woman under 30 with Graves' ophthalmopathy. CDR3 bases: TGCGCCAGCAGCTTGGTCGCACGGAACACTGAAGCTTTCTTT. Encoded protein: CASSLVARNTEAFF.